A selection of T cell receptor beta chains follows, all from one sample in a study of identical twins. TCRdb analysed the 5' RACE reads with MiXCR anew, one entry per CDR3 protein. The top ten clones hold around 1.7% of a sample with roughly 690,000 distinct CDR3 sequences, approximately 6% of them seen once. Sequencing input: naive T cells sorted from blood. These receptors were taken from a man aged 18 to 29 in good health. CDR3s include the opening cysteine and the closing phenylalanine or tryptophan. The D gene is left open where the match is weak. Rows may omit the clone size; those that give it use once, few, many or a size class.

CDR3aa | CDR3nt | d_gene | v_gene | abundance | j_gene
CSAQRDIFPTGELFF | TGCAGCGCGCAGCGGGACATTTTTCCGACCGGGGAGCTGTTTTTT | - | TRBV29-1 | many | TRBJ2-2
CASSLTSGSLETQYF | TGTGCCAGCAGTTTGACTAGCGGGAGTCTGGAGACCCAGTACTTC | TRBD2 | TRBV6-5 | many | TRBJ2-5
CASSRSRDRGVGYTF | TGTGCCAGCAGCCGAAGCCGGGACAGGGGCGTTGGCTACACCTTC | TRBD1 | TRBV12-3/TRBV12-4 | - | TRBJ1-2
CASSLAPGSYEQYF | TGCGCCAGCAGCTTGGCTCCAGGGAGCTACGAGCAGTACTTC | - | TRBV5-1 | many | TRBJ2-7
CSASGMGADTQYF | TGCAGTGCTAGCGGGATGGGCGCAGATACGCAGTATTTT | - | TRBV20-1 | few | TRBJ2-3
CASSPGLAGADTQYF | TGTGCCAGCAGCCCCGGCCTAGCGGGAGCGGATACGCAGTATTTT | TRBD2 | TRBV18 | many | TRBJ2-3
CASSLASGDSRWTYEQYF | TGCGCCAGCAGCTTGGCTAGCGGGGACTCCCGATGGACCTACGAGCAGTACTTC | TRBD2 | TRBV5-1 | - | TRBJ2-7
CTTDRALDGYTF | TGCACCACAGACAGGGCTTTAGATGGCTACACCTTC | TRBD1 | TRBV29-1 | - | TRBJ1-2
CSPIKGDRGLGNYGYTF | TGCAGTCCAATAAAGGGAGACAGGGGCCTGGGGAACTATGGCTACACCTTC | TRBD1 | TRBV20-1 | many | TRBJ1-2
CASSPGTFPNEQFF | TGTGCCAGCAGCCCCGGGACTTTCCCCAATGAGCAGTTCTTC | - | TRBV7-8 | few | TRBJ2-1
CASSPRLAGNLNEQFF | TGTGCCAGCAGTCCCAGACTAGCGGGGAATCTCAATGAGCAGTTCTTC | TRBD2 | TRBV7-9 | few | TRBJ2-1
CASSQEVLEGAEQYF | TGTGCCAGCAGCCAAGAGGTACTTGAGGGAGCCGAGCAGTACTTC | - | TRBV3-1 | few | TRBJ2-7
CASSESETGVETQYF | TGTGCCAGCAGTGAATCCGAGACAGGGGTAGAGACCCAGTACTTC | TRBD1 | TRBV25-1 | many | TRBJ2-5
CASSLDRASRLSF | TGTGCCAGCAGCTTAGACAGGGCTAGCCGACTGAGCTTC | - | TRBV7-8 | - | TRBJ2-7
CASSSRGDAYNEQFF | TGTGCCAGCAGTTCGCGGGGGGATGCCTACAATGAGCAGTTCTTC | TRBD2 | TRBV7-2 | - | TRBJ2-1
CASTKGGNEQFF | TGTGCCAGCACAAAGGGGGGAAATGAGCAGTTCTTC | - | TRBV7-9 | few | TRBJ2-1
CASSPAGTAVQHQHF | TGTGCCAGCAGCCCTGCCGGGACAGCAGTACAGCACCAGCATTTT | TRBD1 | TRBV6-2/TRBV6-3 | - | TRBJ1-5
CSVNLQGVWNEQFF | TGCAGTGTCAACTTACAGGGGGTATGGAATGAGCAGTTCTTC | TRBD1 | TRBV20-1 | many | TRBJ2-1
CASSLTGLWVTQRGTDTQYF | TGTGCCAGCAGCTTAACGGGACTATGGGTTACCCAAAGGGGCACAGATACGCAGTATTTT | TRBD2 | TRBV7-3 | few | TRBJ2-3
CASSSQGAHYGYTF | TGTGCCAGCAGCTCACAGGGGGCACACTATGGCTACACCTTC | TRBD1 | TRBV6-1 | many | TRBJ1-2
CASGSRGTEAFF | TGTGCTAGTGGTTCGAGGGGGACCGAAGCTTTCTTT | - | TRBV12-5 | many | TRBJ1-1
CASSWPRREGYNEQFF | TGTGCCAGCAGCTGGCCTCGGCGGGAGGGATACAATGAGCAGTTCTTC | TRBD2 | TRBV7-9 | many | TRBJ2-1
CASSLGGPTGGIRTNEKLFF | TGCGCCAGCAGCTTGGGGGGCCCTACAGGGGGCATAAGGACTAATGAAAAACTGTTTTTT | TRBD1 | TRBV5-1 | once | TRBJ1-4
CSARKFWTSGRIYNEQFF | TGCAGTGCTAGGAAGTTTTGGACTAGCGGGAGGATATACAATGAGCAGTTCTTC | TRBD2 | TRBV20-1 | few | TRBJ2-1
CSASLAGADTQYF | TGCAGTGCTAGTTTAGCGGGAGCAGATACGCAGTATTTT | TRBD2 | TRBV20-1 | many | TRBJ2-3
CASSSRDRSTDTQYF | TGTGCCAGCAGCTCGCGGGACAGGAGCACAGATACGCAGTATTTT | TRBD1 | TRBV5-5 | - | TRBJ2-3
CSPNRVALNIQYF | TGCAGTCCCAACCGGGTTGCCCTAAACATTCAGTACTTC | - | TRBV20-1 | many | TRBJ2-4
CASSQVVREQETQYF | TGTGCCAGCAGCCAAGTAGTCCGGGAACAAGAGACCCAGTACTTC | - | TRBV4-2 | many | TRBJ2-5
CSAFPGQQETQYF | TGCAGCGCGTTCCCAGGCCAGCAAGAGACCCAGTACTTC | - | TRBV29-1 | many | TRBJ2-5
CASSRGAAAGNQPQHF | TGTGCCAGCAGTCGGGGCGCCGCGGCGGGGAATCAGCCCCAGCATTTT | - | TRBV27 | many | TRBJ1-5
CASSLGPDRSDTQYF | TGTGCCAGCAGCTTGGGGCCCGATAGGTCAGATACGCAGTATTTT | - | TRBV5-5 | many | TRBJ2-3
CASSLSTYEQYF | TGTGCCAGCAGTTTATCGACCTACGAGCAGTACTTC | - | TRBV28 | many | TRBJ2-7
CASKVGAGANVLTF | TGCGCCAGCAAGGTGGGGGCTGGGGCCAACGTCCTGACTTTC | - | TRBV5-1 | few | TRBJ2-6
CASSIGREDTQYF | TGTGCCAGTAGTATAGGGAGAGAAGATACGCAGTATTTT | - | TRBV19 | - | TRBJ2-3
CATSHDETQYF | TGTGCCACCTCCCATGACGAGACCCAGTACTTC | - | TRBV10-3 | many | TRBJ2-5
CASSFSRNEQFF | TGTGCCAGCAGCTTTTCCAGGAATGAGCAGTTCTTC | - | TRBV11-3 | few | TRBJ2-1
CASSLALGTVQNYEQYF | TGCGCCAGCAGCCTCGCCTTGGGGACGGTACAGAACTACGAGCAGTACTTC | - | TRBV4-3 | - | TRBJ2-7
CASSIGSGSLNEQFF | TGTGCCAGTAGTATAGGTAGCGGGAGTCTCAATGAGCAGTTCTTC | TRBD2 | TRBV19 | few | TRBJ2-1
CASSFGVLNEQYF | TGTGCCAGCAGTTTCGGTGTTTTGAACGAGCAGTACTTC | - | TRBV28 | - | TRBJ2-7
CAALDRLSDTQYF | TGTGCCGCCCTGGACAGGCTGTCAGATACGCAGTATTTT | TRBD1 | TRBV19 | few | TRBJ2-3
CASSRRADQPQHF | TGTGCCAGCAGCCGACGGGCCGATCAGCCCCAGCATTTT | - | TRBV6-6 | - | TRBJ1-5
CASSLASGKTQYF | TGTGCCAGCAGCTTAGCGTCTGGCAAGACCCAGTACTTC | - | TRBV7-2 | many | TRBJ2-5